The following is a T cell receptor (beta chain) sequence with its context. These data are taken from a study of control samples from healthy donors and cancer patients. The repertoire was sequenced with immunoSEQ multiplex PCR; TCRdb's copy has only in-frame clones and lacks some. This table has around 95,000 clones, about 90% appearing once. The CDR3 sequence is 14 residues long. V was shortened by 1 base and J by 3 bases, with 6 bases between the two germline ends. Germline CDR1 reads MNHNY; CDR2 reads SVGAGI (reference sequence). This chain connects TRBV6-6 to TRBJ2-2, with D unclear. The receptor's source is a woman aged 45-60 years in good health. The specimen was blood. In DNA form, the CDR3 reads TGTGCCAGCAGTTACTACCAATACACCGGGGAGCTGTTTTTT. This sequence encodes CASSYYQYTGELFF.